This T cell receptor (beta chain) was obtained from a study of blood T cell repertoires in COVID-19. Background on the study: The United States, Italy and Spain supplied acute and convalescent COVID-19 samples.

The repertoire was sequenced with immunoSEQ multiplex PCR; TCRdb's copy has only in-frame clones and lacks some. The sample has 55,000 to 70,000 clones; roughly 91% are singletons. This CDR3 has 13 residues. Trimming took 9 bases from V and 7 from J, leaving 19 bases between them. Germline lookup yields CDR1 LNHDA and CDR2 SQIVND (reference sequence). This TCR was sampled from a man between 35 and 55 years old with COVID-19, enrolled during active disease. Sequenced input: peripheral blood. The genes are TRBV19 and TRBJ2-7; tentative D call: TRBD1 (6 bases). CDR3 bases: TGTGCCAGCGCCGGGACAAGTTTTTTGGAGCAGTACTTC. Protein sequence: CASAGTSFLEQYF.